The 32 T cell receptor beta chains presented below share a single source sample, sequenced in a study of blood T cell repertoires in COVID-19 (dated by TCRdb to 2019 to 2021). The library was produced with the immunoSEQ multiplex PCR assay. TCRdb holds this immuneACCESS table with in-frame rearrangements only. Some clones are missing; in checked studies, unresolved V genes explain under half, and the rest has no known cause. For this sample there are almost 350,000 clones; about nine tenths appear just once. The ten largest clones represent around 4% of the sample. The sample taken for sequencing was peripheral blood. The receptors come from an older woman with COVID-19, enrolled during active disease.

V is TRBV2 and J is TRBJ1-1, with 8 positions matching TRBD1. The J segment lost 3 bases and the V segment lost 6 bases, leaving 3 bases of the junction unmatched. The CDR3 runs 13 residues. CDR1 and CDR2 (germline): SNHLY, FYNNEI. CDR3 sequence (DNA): TGTGCCAGCAGAGGACAGGGTTACACTGAAGCTTTCTTT. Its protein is CASRGQGYTEAFF.

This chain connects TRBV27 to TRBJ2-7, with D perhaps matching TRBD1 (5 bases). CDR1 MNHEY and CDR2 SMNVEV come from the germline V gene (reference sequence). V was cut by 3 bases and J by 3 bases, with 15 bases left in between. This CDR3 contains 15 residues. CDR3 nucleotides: TGTGCCAGCAGTTTGACCCACGACAGTTTCTACGAGCAGTACTTC. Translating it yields CASSLTHDSFYEQYF.

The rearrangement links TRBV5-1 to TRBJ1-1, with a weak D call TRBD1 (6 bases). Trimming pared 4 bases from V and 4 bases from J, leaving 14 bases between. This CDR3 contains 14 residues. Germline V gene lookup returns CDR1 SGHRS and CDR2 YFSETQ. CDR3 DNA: TGCGCCAGCAGCCCTCATGCAGGGGTCACTGAAGCTTTCTTT. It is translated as CASSPHAGVTEAFF.

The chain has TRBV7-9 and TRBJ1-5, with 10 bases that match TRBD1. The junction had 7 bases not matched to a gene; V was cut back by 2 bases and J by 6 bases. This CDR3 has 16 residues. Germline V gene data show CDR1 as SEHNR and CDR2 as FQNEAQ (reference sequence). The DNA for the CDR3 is TGTGCCAGCAGCTTATCCGGGACAGGGGTTAGTCAGCCCCAGCATTTT. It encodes CASSLSGTGVSQPQHF.

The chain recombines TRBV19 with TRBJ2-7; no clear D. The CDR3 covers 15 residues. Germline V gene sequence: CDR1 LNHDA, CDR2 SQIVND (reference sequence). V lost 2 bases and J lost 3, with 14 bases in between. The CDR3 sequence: CASSISTVALYEQYF. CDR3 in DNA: TGTGCCAGTAGTATATCAACGGTAGCCCTCTACGAGCAGTACTTC.

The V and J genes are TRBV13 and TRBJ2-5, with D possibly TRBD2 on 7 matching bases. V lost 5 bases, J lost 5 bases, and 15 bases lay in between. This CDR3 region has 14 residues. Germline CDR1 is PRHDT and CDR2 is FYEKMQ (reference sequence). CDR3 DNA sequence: TGTGCCAGCAGCGCATGGGGGGGCCGGGAGACCCAGTACTTC. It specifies CASSAWGGRETQYF.

The CDR3 reads CASSFRRFYGYTF. The CDR3 coding sequence is TGTGCCAGCAGTTTCCGGCGGTTCTATGGCTACACCTTC. The V and J genes are TRBV27 and TRBJ1-2; no clear D. Germline V gives CDR1 MNHEY, CDR2 SMNVEV (reference sequence). The CDR3 loop spans 13 amino acids. V was trimmed by 3 bases and J by 4 bases, leaving 9 bases between them.

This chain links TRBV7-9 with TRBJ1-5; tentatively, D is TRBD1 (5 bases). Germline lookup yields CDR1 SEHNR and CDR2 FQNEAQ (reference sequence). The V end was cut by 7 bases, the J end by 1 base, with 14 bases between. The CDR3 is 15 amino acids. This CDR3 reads CASTSGGLSNQPQHF. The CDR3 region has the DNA TGTGCCAGCACCTCGGGGGGATTGAGCAATCAGCCCCAGCATTTT.

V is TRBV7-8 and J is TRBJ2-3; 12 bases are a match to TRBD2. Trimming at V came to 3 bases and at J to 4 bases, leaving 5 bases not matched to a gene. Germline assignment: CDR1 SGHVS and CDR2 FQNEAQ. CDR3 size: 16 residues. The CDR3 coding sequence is TGTGCCAGCAGCTTCCTAGCGGGGGGGAACGCAGATACGCAGTATTTT. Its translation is CASSFLAGGNADTQYF.

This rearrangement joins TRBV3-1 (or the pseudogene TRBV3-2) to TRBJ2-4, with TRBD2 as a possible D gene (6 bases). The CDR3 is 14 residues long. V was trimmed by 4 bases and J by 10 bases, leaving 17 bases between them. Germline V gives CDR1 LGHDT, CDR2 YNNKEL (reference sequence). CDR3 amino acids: CASSPESLAGIQYF. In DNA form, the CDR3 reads TGTGCCAGCAGCCCCGAATCACTAGCAGGGATTCAGTACTTC.

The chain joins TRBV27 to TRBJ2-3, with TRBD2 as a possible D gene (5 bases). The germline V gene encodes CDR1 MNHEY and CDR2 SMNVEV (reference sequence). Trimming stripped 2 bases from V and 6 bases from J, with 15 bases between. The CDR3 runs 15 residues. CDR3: CASSLLEAVTDTQYF. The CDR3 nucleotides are TGTGCCAGCAGTTTACTGGAGGCGGTTACTGATACGCAGTATTTT.

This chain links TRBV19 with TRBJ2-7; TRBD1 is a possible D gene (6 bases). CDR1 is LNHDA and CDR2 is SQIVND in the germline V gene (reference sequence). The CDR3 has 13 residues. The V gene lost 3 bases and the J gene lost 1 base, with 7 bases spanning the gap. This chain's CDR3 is CASSIDRSYEQYF. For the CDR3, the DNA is TGTGCCAGTAGTATTGACAGGTCCTACGAGCAGTACTTC.

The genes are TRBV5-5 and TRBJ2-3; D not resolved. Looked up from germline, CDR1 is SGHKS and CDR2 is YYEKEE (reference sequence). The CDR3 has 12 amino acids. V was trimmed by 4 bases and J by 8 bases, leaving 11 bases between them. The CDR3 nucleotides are TGTGCCAGCAGCGAGACGACGGGTACGCAGTATTTT. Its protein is CASSETTGTQYF.

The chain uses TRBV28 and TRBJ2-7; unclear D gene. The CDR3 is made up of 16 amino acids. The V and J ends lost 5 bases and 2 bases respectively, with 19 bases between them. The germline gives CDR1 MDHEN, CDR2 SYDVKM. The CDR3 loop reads CASSPNALGSAYEQYF. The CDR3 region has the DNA TGTGCCAGCAGTCCGAACGCCCTAGGTTCAGCCTACGAGCAGTACTTC.

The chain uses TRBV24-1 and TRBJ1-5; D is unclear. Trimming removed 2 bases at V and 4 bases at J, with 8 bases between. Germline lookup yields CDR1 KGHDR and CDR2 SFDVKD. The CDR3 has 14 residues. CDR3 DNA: TGTGCCACCAGTGATTCATCCGGGAATCAGCCCCAGCATTTT. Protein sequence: CATSDSSGNQPQHF.

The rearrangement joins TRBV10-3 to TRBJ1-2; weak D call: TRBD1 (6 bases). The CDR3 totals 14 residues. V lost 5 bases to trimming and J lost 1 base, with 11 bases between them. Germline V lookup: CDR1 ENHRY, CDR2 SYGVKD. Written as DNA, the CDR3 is TGTGCCATCAGTTTAGGGGGAAGTAACTATGGCTACACCTTC. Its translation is CAISLGGSNYGYTF.

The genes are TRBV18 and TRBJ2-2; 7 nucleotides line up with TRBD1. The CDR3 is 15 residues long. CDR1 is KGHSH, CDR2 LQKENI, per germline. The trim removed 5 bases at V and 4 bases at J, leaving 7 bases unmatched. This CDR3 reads CASSSGTVGTGELFF. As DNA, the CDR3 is TGTGCCAGCTCATCCGGGACAGTTGGCACCGGGGAGCTGTTTTTT.

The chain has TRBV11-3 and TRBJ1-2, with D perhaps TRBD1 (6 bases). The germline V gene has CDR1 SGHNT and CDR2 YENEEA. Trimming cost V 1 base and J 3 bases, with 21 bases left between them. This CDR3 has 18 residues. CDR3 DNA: TGTGCCAGCAGCTTAGGTTATTGGGCAGGGGCCCTCTACTATGGCTACACCTTC. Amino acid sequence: CASSLGYWAGALYYGYTF.

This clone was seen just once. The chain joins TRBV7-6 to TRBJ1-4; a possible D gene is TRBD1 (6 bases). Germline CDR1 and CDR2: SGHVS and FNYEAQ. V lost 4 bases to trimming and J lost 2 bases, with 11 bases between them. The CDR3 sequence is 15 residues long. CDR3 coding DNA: TGTGCCAGCAGCTCAAACAGGGCGACTAATGAAAAACTGTTTTTT. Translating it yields CASSSNRATNEKLFF. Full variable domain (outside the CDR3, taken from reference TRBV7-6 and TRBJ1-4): GAGVSQSPRYKVTKRGQDVALRCDPISGHVSLYWYRQALGQGPEFLTYFNYEAQQDKSGLPNDRFSAERPEGSISTLTIQRTEQRDSAMYRCASSSNRATNEKLFFGSGTQLSVL.

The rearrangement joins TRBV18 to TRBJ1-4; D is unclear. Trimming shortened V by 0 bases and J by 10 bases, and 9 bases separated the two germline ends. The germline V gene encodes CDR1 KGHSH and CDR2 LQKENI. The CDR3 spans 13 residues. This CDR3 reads CASSPPGGLKLFF. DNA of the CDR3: TGTGCCAGCTCACCACCAGGCGGATTAAAACTGTTTTTT.

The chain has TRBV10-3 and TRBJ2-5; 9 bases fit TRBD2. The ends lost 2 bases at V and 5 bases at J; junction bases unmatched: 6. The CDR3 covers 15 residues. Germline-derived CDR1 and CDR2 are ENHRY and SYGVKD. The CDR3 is CAISERGGAEETQYF. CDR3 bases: TGTGCCATCAGTGAGCGCGGGGGGGCCGAGGAGACCCAGTACTTC.

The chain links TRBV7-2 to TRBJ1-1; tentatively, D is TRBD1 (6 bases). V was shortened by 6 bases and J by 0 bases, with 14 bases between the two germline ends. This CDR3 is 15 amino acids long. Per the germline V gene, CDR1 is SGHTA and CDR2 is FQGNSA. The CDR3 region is CASRNRRDMNTEAFF. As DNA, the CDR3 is TGTGCCAGCAGGAACCGCAGGGACATGAACACTGAAGCTTTCTTT.

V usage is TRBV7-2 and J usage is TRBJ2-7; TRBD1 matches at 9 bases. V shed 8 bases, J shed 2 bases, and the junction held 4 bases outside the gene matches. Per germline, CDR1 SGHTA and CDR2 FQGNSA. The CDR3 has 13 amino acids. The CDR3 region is CASGNRGPYEQYF. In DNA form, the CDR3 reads TGTGCCAGCGGAAACAGGGGGCCCTACGAGCAGTACTTC.

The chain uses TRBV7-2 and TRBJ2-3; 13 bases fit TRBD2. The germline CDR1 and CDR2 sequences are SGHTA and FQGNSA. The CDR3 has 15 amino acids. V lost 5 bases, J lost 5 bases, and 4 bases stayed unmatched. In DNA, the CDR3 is TGTGCCAGCAGCCCTTGGACTAGCGGGGGAGATACGCAGTATTTT. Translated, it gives CASSPWTSGGDTQYF.

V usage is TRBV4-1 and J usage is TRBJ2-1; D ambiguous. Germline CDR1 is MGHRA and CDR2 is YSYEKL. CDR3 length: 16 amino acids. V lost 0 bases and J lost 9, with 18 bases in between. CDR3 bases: TGCGCCAGCAGCCAAGATTTCACCTACAGCATTGTTGAGCAGTTCTTC. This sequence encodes CASSQDFTYSIVEQFF.

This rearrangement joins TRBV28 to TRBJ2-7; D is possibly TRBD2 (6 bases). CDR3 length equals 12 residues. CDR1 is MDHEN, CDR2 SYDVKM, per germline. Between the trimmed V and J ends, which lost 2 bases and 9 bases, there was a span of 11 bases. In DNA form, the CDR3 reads TGTGCCAGCAGTTTAGCGCAGACTAGGCAGTACTTC. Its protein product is CASSLAQTRQYF.

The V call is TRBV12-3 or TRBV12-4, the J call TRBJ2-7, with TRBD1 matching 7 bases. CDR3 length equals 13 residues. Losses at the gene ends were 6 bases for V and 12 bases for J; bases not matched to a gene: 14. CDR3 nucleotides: TGTGCCAGCAGCCCCGCAGGGGGAAGAGCAGGGTACTTC. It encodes CASSPAGGRAGYF.

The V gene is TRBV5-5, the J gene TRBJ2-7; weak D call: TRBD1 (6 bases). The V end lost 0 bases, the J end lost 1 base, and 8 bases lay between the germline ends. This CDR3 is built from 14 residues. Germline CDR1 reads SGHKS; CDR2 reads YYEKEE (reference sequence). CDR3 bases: TGTGCCAGCAGCTTGGCCAGGGGATCCTACGAGCAGTACTTC. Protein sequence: CASSLARGSYEQYF.

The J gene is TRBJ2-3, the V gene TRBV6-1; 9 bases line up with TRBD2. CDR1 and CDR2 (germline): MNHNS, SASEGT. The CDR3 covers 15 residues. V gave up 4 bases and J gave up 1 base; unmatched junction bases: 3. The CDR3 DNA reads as TGTGCCAGCAGTGTAGCGGGGGCCGGCACAGATACGCAGTATTTT. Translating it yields CASSVAGAGTDTQYF.

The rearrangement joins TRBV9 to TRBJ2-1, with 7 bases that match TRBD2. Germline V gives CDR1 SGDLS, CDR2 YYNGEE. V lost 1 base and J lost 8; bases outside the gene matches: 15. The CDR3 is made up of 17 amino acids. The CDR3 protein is CASSVRGQLASLDEQFF. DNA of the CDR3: TGTGCCAGCAGCGTAAGGGGCCAACTAGCGAGTTTGGATGAGCAGTTCTTC.

The CDR3 sequence is CASSSSQWNYGYTF. For the CDR3, the DNA is TGTGCCAGCAGCTCCTCACAGTGGAACTATGGCTACACCTTC. This sequence joins TRBV7-9 and TRBJ1-2; D gene uncertain. V shed 4 bases and J shed 2 bases, with 11 bases lying between them. The CDR3 totals 14 residues. Germline-derived CDR1 and CDR2 are SEHNR and FQNEAQ (reference sequence).

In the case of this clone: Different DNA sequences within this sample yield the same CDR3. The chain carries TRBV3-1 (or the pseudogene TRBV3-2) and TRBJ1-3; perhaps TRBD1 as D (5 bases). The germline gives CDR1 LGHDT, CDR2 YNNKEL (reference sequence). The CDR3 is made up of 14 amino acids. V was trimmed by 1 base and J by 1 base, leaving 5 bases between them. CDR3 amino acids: CASSQAGSGNTIYF. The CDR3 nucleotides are TGTGCCAGCAGCCAAGCAGGGTCTGGAAACACCATATATTTT.